This TCR beta chain originates from a study of blood T cell repertoires in COVID-19 (dated by TCRdb to 2019 to 2021). Regarding the complete study: Collaborator samples came from the United States, Italy and Spain and covered acute and convalescent phases of COVID-19. The material from the prospective study consisted of cDNA or gDNA derived from T cells, B-cell-depleted T cells, or PBMCs. Deeply sampled blood TCRbeta repertoires from subjects exposed to, actively infected with, or recovered from COVID-19 were included in the dataset. The repertoires were made available in a free public database intended to serve as a resource for research on the immune response to SARS-CoV-2. The samples were drawn from the first 160 participants of the ongoing ImmuneRACE study and from roughly 1,300 subjects provided by 6 global collaborators. A de-identified subject ID, COVID-19 status, age in years and sex were almost always included in the sample metadata. Where available, HLA class I and class II types were obtained from metadata supplied by the sample provider rather than from assay-based typing.

Each collaborating institution followed its own protocols to collect whole blood in K2EDTA tubes. For TCRbeta analysis, collaborator samples were shipped as frozen whole blood, as isolated PBMCs, or as DNA extracted from either sample type. To note about this clone: It lacks a known antigen. It has no much larger one-base neighbor in the sample; base qualities were not kept.

TCRbeta CDR3 regions were amplified from genomic DNA using the immunoSEQ Assay, a bias-controlled multiplex PCR. The paper's data handling went like this. Nucleated cell counts per sample were estimated from amplification of reference gene primers within the assay. Sequence reads were collapsed and filtered to measure the absolute abundance of every unique TCRbeta CDR3 rearrangement. Productive Simpson clonality was computed per sample as the square root of Simpson's diversity index over productive rearrangements. Here the immuneACCESS table is served through TCRdb, limited to in-frame sequences with V and J called. Missing clones are a known gap in these copies; in checked studies unresolved V genes cover under half, and the rest lacks a known reason. V and J calls plus clone size are reproduced from that table; the DNA served to infer D and trimming. This sample holds approximately 100,000 clones; approximately 91% were observed only once. The ten top clones hold 4.5% to 6% of the sample.

The investigation overall reported the following: How much clinical and demographic metadata was included differed by source and by participant, and the metadata was provided uncurated.

The germline V gene provides CDR1 MDHEN and CDR2 SYDVKM. Trimming removed 2 bases from V and 8 bases from J, leaving 18 bases between the germline ends. The CDR3 starts with the cysteine, ends with the phenylalanine, and has 16 residues. This entry keeps only the CDR3 DNA: 48 bases, framed from base 1. Sequenced input: peripheral blood. The chain is assembled from TRBV28 and TRBJ1-4; the D region possibly corresponds to TRBD1 (5 bases align). This sequence was found in a human donor in a cohort sampled during active COVID-19. The CDR3 in this case is CASSLLGGSLKEKLFF. The nucleotides are TGTGCCAGCAGTTTACTGGGGGGGAGTTTAAAAGAAAAACTGTTTTTT.